The source of this TCR beta chain is a study of cytomegalovirus exposure and HLA in healthy donors. The donors were part of the approximately 130-subject validation cohort, which stood apart from the approximately 670-subject first cohort. General study points: Associated with cytomegalovirus, according to the listing, were 150 to 200 TCR beta chains. The TCR clusters that emerged in the first cohort tended, a later analysis found, to co-occur in the roughly 120 validation repertoires.

Generated by immunoSEQ multiplex PCR, the TCRdb table keeps only in-frame clones and is missing some. The sample lists 200,000 to 250,000 clones; approximately 83% were seen once. In the case of this clone: The target antigen is unknown.

Germline loops: CDR1 MNHEY, CDR2 SVGAGI. Trimming removed 0 bases from V and 8 bases from J; junction bases left unmatched: 3. The CDR3 extends over 14 amino acids. This rearrangement joins TRBV6-5 to TRBJ1-5, with 8 nucleotides matching TRBD1. The specimen was PBMCs. The sequence derives from a woman aged 30 to 39 in good health and CMV-seropositive. The CDR3 DNA follows: TGTGCCAGCAGTTACTCACGGGGACAGGAGCCCCAGCATTTT. This sequence encodes CASSYSRGQEPQHF.